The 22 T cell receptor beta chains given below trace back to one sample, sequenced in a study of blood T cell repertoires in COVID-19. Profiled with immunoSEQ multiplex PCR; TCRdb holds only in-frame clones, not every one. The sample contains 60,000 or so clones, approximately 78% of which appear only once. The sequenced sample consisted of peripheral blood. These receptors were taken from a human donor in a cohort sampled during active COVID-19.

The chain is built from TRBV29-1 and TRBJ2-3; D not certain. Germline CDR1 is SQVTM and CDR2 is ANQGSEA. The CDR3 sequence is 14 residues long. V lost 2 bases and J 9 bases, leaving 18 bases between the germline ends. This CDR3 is CSVESATDGETQYF. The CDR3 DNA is TGCAGCGTTGAATCTGCTACCGATGGAGAGACGCAGTATTTT.

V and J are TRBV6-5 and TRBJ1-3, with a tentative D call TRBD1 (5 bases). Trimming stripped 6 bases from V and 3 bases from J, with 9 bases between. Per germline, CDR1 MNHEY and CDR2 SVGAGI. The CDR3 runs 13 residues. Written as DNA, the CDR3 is TGTGCCAGCAGCCATGACAGTGGAAACACCATATATTTT. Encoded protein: CASSHDSGNTIYF.

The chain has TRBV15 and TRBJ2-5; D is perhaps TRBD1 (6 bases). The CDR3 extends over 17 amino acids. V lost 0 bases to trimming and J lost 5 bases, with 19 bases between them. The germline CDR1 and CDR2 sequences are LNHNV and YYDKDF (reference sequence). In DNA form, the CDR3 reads TGTGCCACCAGCAGAGATCTTCCAGGGGCGAATGGGGAGACCCAGTACTTC. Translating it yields CATSRDLPGANGETQYF. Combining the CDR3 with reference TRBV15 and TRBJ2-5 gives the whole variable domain DAMVIQNPRYQVTQFGKPVTLSCSQTLNHNVMYWYQQKSSQAPKLLFHYYDKDFNNEADTPDNFQSRRPNTSFCFLDIRSPGLGDTAMYLCATSRDLPGANGETQYFGPGTRLLVL.

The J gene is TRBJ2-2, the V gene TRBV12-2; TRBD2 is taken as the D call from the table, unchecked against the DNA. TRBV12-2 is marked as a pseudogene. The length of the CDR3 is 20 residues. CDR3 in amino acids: CASRLVGSGGPYLNTGELFF. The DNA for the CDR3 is TGTGCAAGTCGCTTAGTAGGTAGCGGGGGGCCGTACCTGAACACCGGGGAGCTGTTTTTT.

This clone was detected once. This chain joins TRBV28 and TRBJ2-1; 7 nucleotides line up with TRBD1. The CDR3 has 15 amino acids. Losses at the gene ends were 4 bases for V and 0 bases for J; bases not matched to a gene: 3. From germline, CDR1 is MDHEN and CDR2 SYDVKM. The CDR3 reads CASSSQGVSYNEQFF. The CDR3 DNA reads TGTGCCAGCAGTTCCCAGGGGGTCTCCTACAATGAGCAGTTCTTC.

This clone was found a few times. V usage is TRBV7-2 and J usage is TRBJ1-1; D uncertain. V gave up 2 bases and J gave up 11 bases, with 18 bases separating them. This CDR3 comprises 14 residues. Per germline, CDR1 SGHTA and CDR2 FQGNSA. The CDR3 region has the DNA TGTGCCAGCAGCTTAATCTTTACGCGGTCGGGTGCTTTCTTT. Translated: CASSLIFTRSGAFF. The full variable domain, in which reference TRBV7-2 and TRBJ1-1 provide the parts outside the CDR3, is GAGVSQSPSNKVTEKGKDVELRCDPISGHTALYWYRQSLGQGLEFLIYFQGNSAPDKSGLPSDRFSAERTGGSVSTLTIQRTQQEDSAVYLCASSLIFTRSGAFFGQGTRLTVV.

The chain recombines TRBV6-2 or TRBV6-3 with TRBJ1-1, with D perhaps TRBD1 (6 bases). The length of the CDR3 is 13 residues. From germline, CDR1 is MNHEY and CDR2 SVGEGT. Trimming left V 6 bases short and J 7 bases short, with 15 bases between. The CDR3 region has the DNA TGTGCCAGCAGCCCCACAGGGTATAATGAAGCTTTCTTT. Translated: CASSPTGYNEAFF.

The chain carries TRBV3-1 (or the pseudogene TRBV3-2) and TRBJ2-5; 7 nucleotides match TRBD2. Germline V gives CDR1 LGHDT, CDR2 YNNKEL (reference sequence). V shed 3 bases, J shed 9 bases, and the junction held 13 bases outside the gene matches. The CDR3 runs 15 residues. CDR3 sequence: CASSHGLAGEKAQYF. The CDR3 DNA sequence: TGTGCCAGCAGCCACGGGTTGGCGGGGGAGAAGGCCCAGTACTTC.

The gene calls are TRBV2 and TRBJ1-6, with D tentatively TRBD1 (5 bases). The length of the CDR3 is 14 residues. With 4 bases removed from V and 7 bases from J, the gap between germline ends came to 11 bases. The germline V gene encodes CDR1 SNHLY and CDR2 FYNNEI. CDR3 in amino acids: CASSVDTANSPLHF. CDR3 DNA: TGTGCCAGCAGTGTGGACACGGCAAATTCACCCCTCCACTTT.

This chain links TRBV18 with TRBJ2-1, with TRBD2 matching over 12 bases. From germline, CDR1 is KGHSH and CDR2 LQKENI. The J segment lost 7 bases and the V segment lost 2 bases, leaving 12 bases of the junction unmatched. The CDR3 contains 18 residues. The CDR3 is CASSPSPSGGARGNEQFF. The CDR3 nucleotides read TGTGCCAGCTCACCAAGTCCTAGCGGGGGGGCGCGTGGGAATGAGCAGTTCTTC.

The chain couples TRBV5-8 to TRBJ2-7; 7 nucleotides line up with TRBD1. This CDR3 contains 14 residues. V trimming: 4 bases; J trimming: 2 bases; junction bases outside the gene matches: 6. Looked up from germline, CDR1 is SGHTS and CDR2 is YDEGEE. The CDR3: CASSVRQGPYEQYV. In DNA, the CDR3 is TGTGCCAGCAGCGTTAGACAGGGTCCCTACGAGCAGTACGTC.

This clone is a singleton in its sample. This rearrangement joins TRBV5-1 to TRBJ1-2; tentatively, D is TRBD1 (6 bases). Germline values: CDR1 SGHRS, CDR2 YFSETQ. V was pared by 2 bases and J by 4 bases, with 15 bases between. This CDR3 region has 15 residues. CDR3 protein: CASSLLAGVGYGYTF. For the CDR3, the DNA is TGCGCCAGCAGCTTACTTGCAGGGGTCGGCTATGGCTACACCTTC.

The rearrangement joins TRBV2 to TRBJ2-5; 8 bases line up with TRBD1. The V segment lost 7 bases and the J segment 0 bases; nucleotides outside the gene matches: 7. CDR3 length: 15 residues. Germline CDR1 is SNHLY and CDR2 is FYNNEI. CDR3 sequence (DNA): TGTGCCAGCACTGACAGGGGTTTATACCAAGAGACCCAGTACTTC. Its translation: CASTDRGLYQETQYF.

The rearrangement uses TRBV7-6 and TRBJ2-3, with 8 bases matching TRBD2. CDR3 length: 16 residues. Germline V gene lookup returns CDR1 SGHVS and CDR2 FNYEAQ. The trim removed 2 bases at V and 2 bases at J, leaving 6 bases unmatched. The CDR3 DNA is TGTGCCAGCAGCTTAATCGCGCGGGGGGTCACAGATACGCAGTATTTT. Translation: CASSLIARGVTDTQYF.

CDR3 sequence (DNA): TGTGCCAGCAGCCAAGATCGAGCAGGGAGGAAGACCCAGTACTTC. This sequence encodes CASSQDRAGRKTQYF. V usage is TRBV3-1 (or the pseudogene TRBV3-2) and J usage is TRBJ2-5; D is possibly TRBD2 (6 bases). This CDR3 is 15 amino acids long. Germline V lookup: CDR1 LGHDT, CDR2 YNNKEL (reference sequence). V was pared by 0 bases and J by 6 bases, with 14 bases between.

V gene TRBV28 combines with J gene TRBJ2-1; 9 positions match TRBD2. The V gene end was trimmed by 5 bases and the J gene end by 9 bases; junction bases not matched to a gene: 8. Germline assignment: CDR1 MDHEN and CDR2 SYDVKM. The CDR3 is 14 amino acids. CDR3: CASSRGGAAGEQFF. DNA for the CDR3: TGTGCCAGCAGTCGCGGGGGGGCAGCGGGTGAGCAGTTCTTC.

The CDR3 spells CASRDRVDTQYF. The CDR3 DNA is TGTGCCAGCAGGGACAGGGTGGATACGCAGTATTTT. The genes are TRBV3-1 (or the pseudogene TRBV3-2) and TRBJ2-3, with 8 bases matching TRBD1. This CDR3 is built from 12 residues. Germline V CDR1 and CDR2: LGHDT, YNNKEL (reference sequence). J was trimmed by 6 bases and V by 6 bases; bases with no gene match: 2.

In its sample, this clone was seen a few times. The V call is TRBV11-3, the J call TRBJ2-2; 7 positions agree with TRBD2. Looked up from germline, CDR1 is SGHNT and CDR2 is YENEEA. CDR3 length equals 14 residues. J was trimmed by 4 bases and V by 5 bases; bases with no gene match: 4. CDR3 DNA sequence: TGTGCCAGCAGCCGGGGGGTCGGCACCGGGGAGCTGTTTTTT. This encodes CASSRGVGTGELFF.

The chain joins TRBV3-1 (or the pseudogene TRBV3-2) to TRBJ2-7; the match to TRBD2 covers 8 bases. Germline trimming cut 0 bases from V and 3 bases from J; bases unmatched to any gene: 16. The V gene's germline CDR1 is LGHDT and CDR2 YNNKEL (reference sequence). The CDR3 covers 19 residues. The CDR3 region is CASSQDGGVTGAGNYEQYF. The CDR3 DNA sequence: TGTGCCAGCAGCCAAGACGGGGGGGTTACCGGAGCGGGGAACTACGAGCAGTACTTC.

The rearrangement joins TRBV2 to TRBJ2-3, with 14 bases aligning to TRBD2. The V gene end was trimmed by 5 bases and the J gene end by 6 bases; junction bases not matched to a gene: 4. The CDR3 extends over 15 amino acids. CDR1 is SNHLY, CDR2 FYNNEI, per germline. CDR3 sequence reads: CASSLTSGGADTQYF. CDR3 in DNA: TGTGCCAGCAGTTTGACTAGCGGGGGGGCGGATACGCAGTATTTT.

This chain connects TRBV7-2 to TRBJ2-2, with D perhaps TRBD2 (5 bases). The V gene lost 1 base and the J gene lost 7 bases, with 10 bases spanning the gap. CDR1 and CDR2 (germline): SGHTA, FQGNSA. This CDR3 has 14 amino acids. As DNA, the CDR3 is TGTGCCAGCAGCTTAGTATTGCGGGTCGGGGAGCTGTTTTTT. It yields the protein CASSLVLRVGELFF.

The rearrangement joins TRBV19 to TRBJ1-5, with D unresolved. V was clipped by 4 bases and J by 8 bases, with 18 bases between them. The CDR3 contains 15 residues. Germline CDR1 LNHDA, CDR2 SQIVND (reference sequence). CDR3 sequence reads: CASSSPGGWLEPQHF. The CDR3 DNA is TGTGCCAGTAGTAGCCCGGGTGGGTGGCTAGAGCCCCAGCATTTT.